This TCR beta chain came from a study of shared clonotypes between healthy human individuals. The overall study: Used for every donor were three CD4 naive, three CD4 memory, two CD8 naive and one CD8 memory plate.

The germline CDR1 and CDR2 sequences are MNHEY and SMNVEV (reference sequence). V trimming: 7 bases; J trimming: 9 bases; junction bases outside the gene matches: 9. This CDR3 contains 13 residues. With CCR7-negative CD45RA+ TemRA cells, CD45RO+ cells were combined in CD8 memory. The authors split each subset's genomic DNA evenly across several immunoSEQ plates. Generated by immunoSEQ multiplex PCR, the TCRdb table keeps only in-frame clones and is missing some. Of about 690,000 clones listed, around 91% are singletons. The chain combines TRBV27 with TRBJ2-4; 7 bases map to TRBD2. The sequenced sample was memory CD8+ T cells from PBMCs. The sample's subset: CD45RO+ cells pooled with CCR7-negative TemRA cells. The receptor was isolated from a man aged 18 to 35 in good health. Some clones in this sample may be carry-over from other donors' samples. The CDR3 loop is CASTAGDQGIQYF. The CDR3 nucleotides read TGTGCCAGCACCGCGGGGGACCAGGGCATTCAGTACTTC.